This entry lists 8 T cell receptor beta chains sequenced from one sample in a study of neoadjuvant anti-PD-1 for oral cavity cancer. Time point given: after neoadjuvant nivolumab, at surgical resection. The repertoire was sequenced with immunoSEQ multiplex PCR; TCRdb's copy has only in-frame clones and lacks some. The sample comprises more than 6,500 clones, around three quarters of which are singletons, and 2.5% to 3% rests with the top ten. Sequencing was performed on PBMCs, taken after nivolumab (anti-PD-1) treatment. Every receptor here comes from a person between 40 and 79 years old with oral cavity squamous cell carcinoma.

CDR3 DNA: TGCAGCGTTGGACCGGGACTACGCGAGCAGTACTTC. Translated, it gives CSVGPGLREQYF. The J gene is TRBJ2-7, the V gene TRBV29-1; 7 positions agree with TRBD2. Trimming removed 4 bases from V and 6 bases from J; junction bases left unmatched: 6. The CDR3 spans 12 residues. Germline CDR1 SQVTM, CDR2 ANQGSEA.

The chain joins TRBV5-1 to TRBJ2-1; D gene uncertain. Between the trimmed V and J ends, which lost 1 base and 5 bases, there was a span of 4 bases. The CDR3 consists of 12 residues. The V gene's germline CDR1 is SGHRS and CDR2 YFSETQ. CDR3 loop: CASSLTDNEQFF. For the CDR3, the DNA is TGCGCCAGCAGCTTGACCGACAATGAGCAGTTCTTC.

The CDR3 is CASSEGQGVGYTF. The CDR3 nucleotides are TGTGCCAGCAGTGAAGGACAGGGGGTAGGCTACACCTTC. The rearrangement uses TRBV6-1 and TRBJ1-2, with TRBD1 matching 9 bases. V lost 1 base, J lost 8 bases, and 2 bases stayed unmatched. This CDR3 has 13 residues. Germline assignment: CDR1 MNHNS and CDR2 SASEGT.

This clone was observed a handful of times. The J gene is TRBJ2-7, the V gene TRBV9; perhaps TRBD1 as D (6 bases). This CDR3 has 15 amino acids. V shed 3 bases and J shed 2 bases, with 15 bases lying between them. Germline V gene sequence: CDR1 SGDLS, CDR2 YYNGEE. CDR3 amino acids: CASSANPQGTYEQYF. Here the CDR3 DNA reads TGTGCCAGCAGCGCCAATCCACAGGGAACCTACGAGCAGTACTTC.

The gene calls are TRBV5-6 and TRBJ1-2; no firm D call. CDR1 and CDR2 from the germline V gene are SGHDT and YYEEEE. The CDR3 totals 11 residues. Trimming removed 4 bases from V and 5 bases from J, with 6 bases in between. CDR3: CASSGDYGYTF. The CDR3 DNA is TGTGCCAGCAGCGGCGATTATGGCTACACCTTC.

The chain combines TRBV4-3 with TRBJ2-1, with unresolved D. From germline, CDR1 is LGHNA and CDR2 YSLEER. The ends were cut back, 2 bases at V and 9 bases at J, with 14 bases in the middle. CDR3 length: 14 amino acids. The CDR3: CASSQSSFWGEQFF. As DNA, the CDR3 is TGCGCCAGCAGCCAATCCTCCTTCTGGGGTGAGCAGTTCTTC.

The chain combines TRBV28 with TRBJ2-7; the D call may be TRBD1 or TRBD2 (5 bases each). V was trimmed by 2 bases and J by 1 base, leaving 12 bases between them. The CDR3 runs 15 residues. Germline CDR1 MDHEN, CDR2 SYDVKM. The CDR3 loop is CASSLIGGSSYEQYF. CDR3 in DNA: TGTGCCAGCAGTTTAATTGGGGGATCTTCCTACGAGCAGTACTTC.

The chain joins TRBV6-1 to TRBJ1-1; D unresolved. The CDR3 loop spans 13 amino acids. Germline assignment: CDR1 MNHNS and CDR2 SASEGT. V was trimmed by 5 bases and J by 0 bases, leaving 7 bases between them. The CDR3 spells CASSNTMNTEAFF. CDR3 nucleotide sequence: TGTGCCAGCAGTAACACCATGAACACTGAAGCTTTCTTT.